This T cell receptor beta chain was identified in a study of blood T cell repertoires in COVID-19. Study members were between about 18 and 90 years old and lived in 20 to 30 US regions. Grouping used clinical history reported by participants in a survey and questionnaire. This CDR3 comprises 15 residues. The J segment lost 6 bases and the V segment lost 5 bases, leaving 9 bases of the junction unmatched. Germline V gene sequence: CDR1 SGHAT, CDR2 FQDESV (reference sequence). TCRdb's table, derived via immunoSEQ multiplex PCR, lists solely in-frame clones and lacks some. This table holds some 390,000 clones, 75% to 90% found once.

Sequenced input: PBMCs or T cells enriched from blood (not recorded which). The chain uses TRBV11-1 and TRBJ2-1; 8 bases agree with TRBD1. The sequence came from a man aged 25-45 years who had recovered from COVID-19. The DNA of the CDR3 is TGTGCCAGCAGCCCTGGCCGGACAGGGATCAATGAGCAGTTCTTC. This codes for CASSPGRTGINEQFF.